The rows below give T cell receptor beta chains drawn from one sample of a study of blood T cell repertoires in COVID-19. Libraries were prepared by immunoSEQ multiplex PCR; TCRdb keeps only in-frame clonotypes and omits some of them. The data hold more than 65,000 clones, with 75% to 85% observed a single time. The sequenced material came from peripheral blood. Source of these receptors: a human donor in a cohort sampled during active COVID-19. The conserved cysteine and the conserved F or W are not part of the CDR3 here. The order of the fields is V gene, J gene, clone size, CDR3 length, CDR3 protein. Part of the rows lack a size; the others show once, few, many or a class for expanded clones.

V: TRBV12-3/TRBV12-4
J: TRBJ2-7
size: NA
length: 9
CDR3: ASSENYEQY

V: TRBV18
J: TRBJ2-2
size: NA
length: 15
CDR3: ASSKGAAVANTGELF

V: TRBV7-8
J: TRBJ1-2
size: once
length: 10
CDR3: ASSLGQGGYT

V: TRBV6-5
J: TRBJ1-4
size: NA
length: 11
CDR3: ASSSRREEKLF

V: TRBV6-5
J: TRBJ1-5
size: once
length: 11
CDR3: ASRGTGDQPQH

V: TRBV7-9
J: TRBJ1-2
size: few
length: 10
CDR3: ASSPQGDGYT

V: TRBV20-1
J: TRBJ2-5
size: NA
length: 9
CDR3: SGAPTETQY

V: TRBV5-8
J: TRBJ2-3
size: NA
length: 12
CDR3: ASSWGQGTDTQY

V: TRBV27
J: TRBJ1-5
size: NA
length: 13
CDR3: ASSLEGRSNQPQH

V: TRBV3-1/TRBV3-2
J: TRBJ2-3
size: NA
length: 13
CDR3: ASTRSWGSTDTQY

V: TRBV11-2
J: TRBJ2-3
size: NA
length: 17
CDR3: ASSLDGLRLGADTDTQY

V: TRBV2
J: TRBJ2-3
size: NA
length: 11
CDR3: ASGSGNTDTQY

V: TRBV2
J: TRBJ2-2
size: NA
length: 13
CDR3: ASSEAGGATGELF

V: TRBV5-1
J: TRBJ2-1
size: once
length: 13
CDR3: ASSLDGQNYNEQF

V: TRBV9
J: TRBJ1-6
size: NA
length: 15
CDR3: ASSVAGTGSYNSPLH

V: TRBV28
J: TRBJ1-2
size: NA
length: 12
CDR3: ASRRDRANYGYT

V: TRBV3-1/TRBV3-2
J: TRBJ2-5
size: NA
length: 12
CDR3: ASSSSRGLETQY

V: TRBV5-8
J: TRBJ1-5
size: few
length: 13
CDR3: ASSGGQVGNQPQH

V: TRBV5-4
J: TRBJ2-5
size: NA
length: 13
CDR3: ASSPGTGGEETQY

V: TRBV7-6
J: TRBJ2-3
size: NA
length: 13
CDR3: ASSSLAGGEGTQY

V: TRBV6-5
J: TRBJ2-3
size: NA
length: 12
CDR3: ASSLTGSTDTQY

V: TRBV2
J: TRBJ2-7
size: few
length: 13
CDR3: ASSEQGINLYEQY

V: TRBV5-4
J: TRBJ2-5
size: NA
length: 15
CDR3: ASSPAGLAEMQETQY

V: TRBV19
J: TRBJ1-5
size: NA
length: 14
CDR3: ASSIPRQGSNQPQH

V: TRBV7-8
J: TRBJ1-2
size: few
length: 12
CDR3: ASSLGSLNYGYT

V: TRBV18
J: TRBJ1-1
size: NA
length: 11
CDR3: ASSMTGNTEAF

V: TRBV10-3
J: TRBJ2-1
size: NA
length: 12
CDR3: AISESAGGNEQF

V: TRBV18
J: TRBJ1-5
size: NA
length: 16
CDR3: ASSLQGGRRASYQPQH

V: TRBV10-3
J: TRBJ1-2
size: NA
length: 12
CDR3: AISENRVDYGYT

V: TRBV28
J: TRBJ2-5
size: NA
length: 15
CDR3: ASSETQAGTGGETQY

V: TRBV4-1
J: TRBJ2-1
size: NA
length: 14
CDR3: ASSQEDRRSYNEQF

V: TRBV28
J: TRBJ1-5
size: NA
length: 14
CDR3: ASSRDRGKRNQPQH

V: TRBV24-1
J: TRBJ2-1
size: NA
length: 13
CDR3: ATSDFRGAYNEQF

V: TRBV5-6
J: TRBJ1-5
size: few
length: 10
CDR3: ASSLGRQPQH

V: TRBV27
J: TRBJ2-1
size: NA
length: 16
CDR3: ASSFGLAGGSGYNEQF

V: TRBV6-6
J: TRBJ2-5
size: once
length: 9
CDR3: ASSNKETQY

V: TRBV5-4
J: TRBJ1-3
size: NA
length: 12
CDR3: ASSRDRVGNTIY

V: TRBV27
J: TRBJ1-2
size: NA
length: 13
CDR3: ASSPEDGASYGYT

V: TRBV19
J: TRBJ2-7
size: few
length: 12
CDR3: ASSNQGTSYEQY

V: TRBV20-1
J: TRBJ2-7
size: NA
length: 13
CDR3: SASSLGDSFGEQY

V: TRBV27
J: TRBJ2-3
size: few
length: 12
CDR3: ASSLGQGADTQY

V: TRBV2
J: TRBJ1-5
size: once
length: 12
CDR3: ASRGGQGGQPQH

V: TRBV7-2
J: TRBJ2-1
size: once
length: 11
CDR3: ASSGRGWNEQF

V: TRBV5-1
J: TRBJ2-1
size: NA
length: 17
CDR3: ASSLGSGGAMRAYNEQF

V: TRBV5-6
J: TRBJ1-6
size: NA
length: 11
CDR3: ASSFGENSPLH

V: TRBV24-1
J: TRBJ2-3
size: NA
length: 15
CDR3: ATSEGKRGRGTDTQY

V: TRBV7-6
J: TRBJ1-5
size: few
length: 13
CDR3: ASSLDGRSNQPQH

V: TRBV10-3
J: TRBJ2-2
size: few
length: 15
CDR3: ATAWVAGASFTGELF

V: TRBV18
J: TRBJ2-1
size: NA
length: 16
CDR3: ASRTSGRAVGLRHEQF

V: TRBV6-5
J: TRBJ1-4
size: NA
length: 12
CDR3: ASSRTGMNEKLF

V: TRBV24-1
J: TRBJ2-5
size: NA
length: 11
CDR3: ATAGKGRETQY

V: TRBV4-2
J: TRBJ1-5
size: many
length: 17
CDR3: ASSQDEGIKYHSNQPQH

V: TRBV27
J: TRBJ2-7
size: few
length: 12
CDR3: ASSVALDSYEQY

V: TRBV28
J: TRBJ2-1
size: once
length: 11
CDR3: ASSKQGNNEQF